A single sample is the source of the 27 T cell receptor beta chains below, sequenced in a study of CXCR3-negative and CXCR3-positive naive CD8 T cells. Libraries of TRB cDNA were made by 5' RACE and carried UMIs. TCRdb reprocessed the 5' RACE reads, keeping one entry per CDR3 protein, no DNA. The sample holds about 40,000 distinct CDR3 sequences. Material for sequencing was memory CD8+ T cells from blood. Receptor source: a human donor in good health. Some clones in this sample may be carry-over from other donors' samples.

The chain uses TRBV6-5 and TRBJ1-4. Germline loops: CDR1 MNHEY, CDR2 SVGAGI. This CDR3 has 14 amino acids. The CDR3 here is CASKPPATNEKLFF.

Considering frequency, this clonotype is medium-sized. The chain carries TRBV7-9 and TRBJ2-2; the D call from TCRdb, TRBD1, cannot be confirmed without DNA. CDR3 length equals 15 residues. Germline CDR1 is SEHNR and CDR2 is FQNEAQ (reference sequence). CDR3 in amino acids: CASSQTGASTGELFF.

The J gene is TRBJ2-7, the V gene TRBV20-1. CDR1 is DFQATT and CDR2 is SNEGSKA in the germline V gene (reference sequence). The CDR3 sequence is 13 residues long. CDR3 sequence: CSARRGTTYEQYF.

V gene TRBV28 combines with J gene TRBJ1-5; there is no DNA to check the TCRdb D call of TRBD1. Germline V gene lookup returns CDR1 MDHEN and CDR2 SYDVKM. CDR3 length: 16 residues. The CDR3: CASSSVTEGGYQPQHF.

The chain recombines TRBV3-1 with TRBJ1-1; no DNA is available, so the TRBD1 call from TCRdb remains unchecked. This CDR3 is built from 14 residues. The germline V gene encodes CDR1 LGHDT and CDR2 YNNKEL (reference sequence). CDR3 loop: CASSQGAGNTEAFF.

V is TRBV5-1 and J is TRBJ1-1. Germline V lookup: CDR1 SGHRS, CDR2 YFSETQ. The CDR3 loop spans 12 amino acids. CDR3 amino acids: CASSLARRKAFF.

CDR3 residues: CASSDGNEQFF. This rearrangement joins TRBV25-1 to TRBJ2-1. Germline V gives CDR1 MGHDK, CDR2 SYGVNS. The CDR3 covers 11 residues.

The V gene is TRBV19, the J gene TRBJ1-5; TCRdb's D call of TRBD1 is untestable without DNA. CDR3 length: 13 residues. Germline lookup yields CDR1 LNHDA and CDR2 SQIVND (reference sequence). CDR3 region: CASSGDSNQPQHF.

The rearrangement links TRBV12-2 to TRBJ2-7; TCRdb outputs TRBD1, but without DNA this stays unchecked. TRBV12-2 is assigned pseudogene status. The CDR3 is 15 residues long. CDR3 region: CASRLDPGVLYEQYF.

This sequence joins TRBV6-5 and TRBJ2-7; the TRBD2 assignment by TCRdb is unverifiable without DNA. The CDR3 has 15 amino acids. Germline values: CDR1 MNHEY, CDR2 SVGAGI. The CDR3 sequence is CASSYASGGFYEQYF.

This chain uses TRBV24-1 with TRBJ2-3. The CDR3 extends over 15 amino acids. Germline CDR1 and CDR2: KGHDR and SFDVKD. The CDR3 is CATSDLIDSTDTQYF.

The gene calls are TRBV5-6 and TRBJ1-1; TCRdb outputs TRBD1, but without DNA this stays unchecked. This CDR3 contains 13 residues. Germline CDR1 and CDR2: SGHDT and YYEEEE. The CDR3 loop reads CASSLGGNTEAFF. The entire variable domain, with the rest obtained from reference TRBV5-6 and TRBJ1-1, is as follows: DAGVTQSPTHLIKTRGQQVTLRCSPKSGHDTVSWYQQALGQGPQFIFQYYEEEERQRGNFPDRFSGHQFPNYSSELNVNALLLGDSALYLCASSLGGNTEAFFGQGTRLTVV.

This chain links TRBV29-1 with TRBJ2-7; TCRdb proposes TRBD1, but this gene call is untestable without DNA. This CDR3 is built from 14 residues. CDR1 and CDR2 from the germline V gene are SQVTM and ANQGSEA. CDR3 region: CSVEDLRGAGEQYF.

The chain links TRBV6-2 or TRBV6-3 to TRBJ2-1. The CDR3 length is 13 residues. Looked up from germline, CDR1 is MNHEY and CDR2 is SVGEGT. The CDR3 region is CASSNKLYNEQFF.

This chain uses TRBV15 with TRBJ2-5; TCRdb designates TRBD2, a call that cannot be tested without DNA. The CDR3 runs 14 residues. Germline CDR1 LNHNV, CDR2 YYDKDF (reference sequence). This CDR3 reads CATSREASGETQYF.

The chain uses TRBV5-1 and TRBJ2-1; no DNA is available, so the TRBD2 call from TCRdb remains unchecked. This CDR3 has 16 amino acids. Looked up from germline, CDR1 is SGHRS and CDR2 is YFSETQ. This CDR3 reads CASSLYAGAMGNEQFF. Supplemented by reference TRBV5-1 and TRBJ2-1, the full variable domain reads KAGVTQTPRYLIKTRGQQVTLSCSPISGHRSVSWYQQTPGQGLQFLFEYFSETQRNKGNFPGRFSGRQFSNSRSEMNVSTLELGDSALYLCASSLYAGAMGNEQFFGPGTRLTVL.

The chain employs TRBV2 and TRBJ1-5. The CDR3 extends over 15 amino acids. Germline assignment: CDR1 SNHLY and CDR2 FYNNEI. The CDR3 is CASSWGEGGNQPQHF.

The chain combines TRBV29-1 with TRBJ2-1; TCRdb's assignment of TRBD2 cannot be checked, as there is no DNA. This CDR3 has 15 residues. Germline V CDR1 and CDR2: SQVTM, ANQGSEA. CDR3 sequence reads: CSIDTSGGTYNEQFF.

The V and J genes are TRBV13 and TRBJ2-2; TCRdb lists TRBD1, though no DNA is available to test this call. The length of the CDR3 is 16 residues. Germline V CDR1 and CDR2: PRHDT, FYEKMQ (reference sequence). The CDR3 reads CASSSPSGQSKEELFF.

The chain links TRBV28 to TRBJ1-2; TCRdb indicates TRBD1, and absent DNA this call remains unverified. Germline V gives CDR1 MDHEN, CDR2 SYDVKM. This CDR3 comprises 14 residues. CDR3 amino acids: CASSLAGTTYGYTF.

This chain connects TRBV6-2 or TRBV6-3 to TRBJ2-2; TCRdb's D call of TRBD2 is untestable without DNA. CDR3 length equals 16 residues. The germline V gene encodes CDR1 MNHEY and CDR2 SVGEGT. The CDR3 reads CASSYSAGASTGELFF.

The chain recombines TRBV6-4 with TRBJ2-3; there is no DNA to check the TCRdb D call of TRBD2. Germline assignment: CDR1 MRHNA and CDR2 SNTAGT. This CDR3 region has 15 residues. The CDR3 is CASSDSGGYTDTQYF.

The rearrangement uses TRBV5-1 and TRBJ1-1; without DNA, the TCRdb call of TRBD1 cannot be checked. The CDR3 is 18 residues long. Germline CDR1 reads SGHRS; CDR2 reads YFSETQ. CDR3 loop: CASSPSRTGGVMNTEAFF.

V is TRBV25-1 and J is TRBJ1-4; TCRdb names TRBD1, which stays unverified in the absence of DNA. Germline CDR1 is MGHDK and CDR2 is SYGVNS. This CDR3 has 14 residues. CDR3 amino acids: CASSSDSMEEKLFF.

The V and J genes are TRBV7-9 and TRBJ1-1. CDR3 size: 13 residues. CDR1 is SEHNR and CDR2 is FQNEAQ in the germline V gene (reference sequence). The CDR3: CASSQVERTEAFF.

This chain uses TRBV7-2 with TRBJ2-7; the D call from TCRdb, TRBD1, cannot be confirmed without DNA. The germline V gene encodes CDR1 SGHTA and CDR2 FQGNSA. The CDR3 extends over 14 amino acids. This CDR3 is CASSTPGGSYEQYF.

V and J are TRBV7-9 and TRBJ2-7. This CDR3 is 14 amino acids long. Germline-derived CDR1 and CDR2 are SEHNR and FQNEAQ (reference sequence). This CDR3 reads CASSLPRGSYEQYF.